This T cell receptor (beta chain) comes out of a study of beta chain features in type 1 diabetes. The whole isolated RNA underwent reverse transcription, so sequencing captured expressed TCRB transcripts. Reads from naive, central memory and regulatory T cell samples averaged roughly 3.6 million. Method: immunoSEQ multiplex PCR; TCRdb's copy keeps in-frame clones and lacks some. The sample yields around 300,000 clones, about 11% seen once. Study-level points and caveats: Comparison showed that naive, central memory and Treg TCRB repertoires appeared more similar among patients than among healthy donors. Shorter TCRB CDR3s, moderately but significantly so, were found in Type 1 diabetes patients in all four CD4+ subsets.

This clone was detected a few times. Antigen specificity is unknown. Purity exceeded 98% in all sorted populations. The germline CDR1 and CDR2 sequences are SEHNR and FQNEAQ (reference sequence). This CDR3 is 16 amino acids long. With 3 bases clipped from V and 2 bases from J, the junction kept 5 bases outside the gene matches. This chain connects TRBV7-9 to TRBJ1-5; 9 nucleotides line up with TRBD1. The sequenced material came from naive CD4+ T cells from blood. This TCR was recovered from a woman aged 25 to 39 in good health. The CDR3 bases are TGTGCCAGCAGCTTTTGGACAGGGGAGCGCAATCAGCCCCAGCATTTT. Translated: CASSFWTGERNQPQHF.